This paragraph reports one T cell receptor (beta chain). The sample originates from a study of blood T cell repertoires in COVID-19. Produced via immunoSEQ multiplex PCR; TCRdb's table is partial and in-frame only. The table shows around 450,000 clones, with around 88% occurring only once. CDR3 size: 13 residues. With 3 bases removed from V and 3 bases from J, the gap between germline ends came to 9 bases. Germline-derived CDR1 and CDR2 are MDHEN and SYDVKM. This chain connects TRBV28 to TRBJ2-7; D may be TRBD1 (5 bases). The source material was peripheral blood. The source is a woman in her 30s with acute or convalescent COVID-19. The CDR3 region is CASSLWTHYEQYF. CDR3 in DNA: TGTGCCAGCAGTTTGTGGACACACTACGAGCAGTACTTC.